What follows are 18 T cell receptor beta chains derived from one specimen sequenced in a study of T cell responses to AZD1222 COVID-19 vaccine. Using immunoSEQ multiplex PCR, the repertoire was profiled, and TCRdb retains in-frame clones only, with some absent. The table lists roughly 45,000 clones, 80% to 85% of them singletons. The starting material was peripheral blood, obtained 28 days after the second AZD1222 dose. The receptors were sampled from an adult who received the AZD1222 COVID-19 vaccine.

DNA for the CDR3: TGTGCCAGCAGTCGACAGGGCGGGGACACTGAAGCTTTCTTT. The encoded protein is CASSRQGGDTEAFF. The chain links TRBV6-5 to TRBJ1-1; 7 nucleotides match TRBD1. Germline V gene sequence: CDR1 MNHEY, CDR2 SVGAGI. V trimming: 5 bases; J trimming: 3 bases; junction bases outside the gene matches: 6. The CDR3 runs to 14 residues.

The chain uses TRBV9 and TRBJ1-2, with a possible D match to TRBD1 (5 bases). The CDR3 has 13 residues. Germline assignment: CDR1 SGDLS and CDR2 YYNGEE. Deletions cut 4 bases from V and 6 bases from J, with 13 bases between. The CDR3 here is CASSLWLGDGYTF. The CDR3 DNA follows: TGTGCCAGCAGCCTTTGGTTAGGGGATGGCTACACCTTC.

This clone was seen only once. The chain recombines TRBV14 with TRBJ1-2; tentatively, D is TRBD1 (5 bases). V was trimmed by 4 bases and J by 1 base, leaving 13 bases between them. CDR1 and CDR2 (germline): SGHDN, FVKESK. The CDR3 has 15 residues. In nucleotides, the CDR3 is TGTGCCAGCAGCCCCCCAGGGATCATTAACTATGGCTACACCTTC. This sequence encodes CASSPPGIINYGYTF.

This chain uses TRBV6-5 with TRBJ1-2; D might be TRBD1 (5 bases). Germline V gene lookup returns CDR1 MNHEY and CDR2 SVGAGI. The CDR3 covers 13 residues. Between the trimmed V and J ends, which lost 0 bases and 10 bases, there was a span of 12 bases. CDR3 coding DNA: TGTGCCAGCAGTTACTCAACGACAGTCGACTACACCTTC. The encoded protein is CASSYSTTVDYTF.

The chain has TRBV28 and TRBJ2-3; 10 nucleotides line up with TRBD1. Trimming cost V 5 bases and J 3 bases; bases outside gene matches: 8. CDR3 length equals 16 residues. Per germline, CDR1 MDHEN and CDR2 SYDVKM. DNA for the CDR3: TGTGCCAGCAGTCTCCCGACAGGGGGCGTAACAGATACGCAGTATTTT. It is translated as CASSLPTGGVTDTQYF.

The chain combines TRBV7-9 with TRBJ1-1, with D maybe TRBD1 (5 bases). Trimming removed 5 bases at V and 3 bases at J, with 13 bases between. Germline lookup yields CDR1 SEHNR and CDR2 FQNEAQ (reference sequence). The CDR3 is 14 amino acids. CDR3 nucleotides: TGTGCCAGCAGCCCGAGGGACGGCGACACTGAAGCTTTCTTT. Its translation: CASSPRDGDTEAFF.

This chain connects TRBV3-1 (or the pseudogene TRBV3-2) to TRBJ1-5, with D possibly matching TRBD1 (6 bases). The CDR3 length is 17 residues. V lost 4 bases and J lost 2, with 18 bases in between. Germline assignment: CDR1 LGHDT and CDR2 YNNKEL (reference sequence). For the CDR3, the DNA is TGTGCCAGCAGCCCAACCCACAGGGCCGGAGGCAATCAGCCCCAGCATTTT. Amino acid sequence: CASSPTHRAGGNQPQHF.

This clone came up once. The chain links TRBV27 to TRBJ2-1; D is perhaps TRBD2 (5 bases). This CDR3 contains 13 residues. Germline loops: CDR1 MNHEY, CDR2 SMNVEV (reference sequence). Trimming cost V 7 bases and J 10 bases, with 17 bases left between them. Written as DNA, the CDR3 is TGTGCCAGCAACCTAGCTGGATCTGACGAGCAGTTCTTC. Its translation: CASNLAGSDEQFF.

The gene calls are TRBV9 and TRBJ2-7; no firm D call. Trimming took off 0 bases at V and 4 bases at J, with 11 bases between the two ends. The germline CDR1 and CDR2 sequences are SGDLS and YYNGEE. The CDR3 runs 14 residues. The CDR3 DNA is TGTGCCAGCAGCGTAGCCCAGGCCGGTTACGAGCAGTACTTC. Translating gives CASSVAQAGYEQYF.

The chain combines TRBV11-2 with TRBJ2-7, with a weak D call TRBD1 (5 bases). From germline, CDR1 is SGHAT and CDR2 FQNNGV. The CDR3 extends over 16 amino acids. The V gene lost 1 base and the J gene lost 0 bases, with 13 bases spanning the gap. CDR3 nucleotide sequence: TGTGCCAGCAGCTTAGTATGGACACCGAGCTCCTACGAGCAGTACTTC. This gives the protein CASSLVWTPSSYEQYF.

V gene TRBV7-2 combines with J gene TRBJ2-2; D is uncertain. Germline CDR1 SGHTA, CDR2 FQGNSA. The length of the CDR3 is 15 residues. The germline V and J ends were trimmed by 4 bases and 7 bases, with 16 bases remaining between them. The CDR3 is CASSYIKTVGGELFF. For the CDR3, the DNA is TGTGCCAGCAGCTACATTAAGACCGTGGGCGGGGAGCTGTTTTTT.

Only a few counts were recorded for this clone. V usage is TRBV5-4 and J usage is TRBJ1-2, with 7 bases lining up with TRBD1. Germline V gives CDR1 SGHNT, CDR2 YYREEE (reference sequence). The ends lost 3 bases at V and 8 bases at J; junction bases unmatched: 4. The CDR3 totals 12 residues. In DNA form, the CDR3 reads TGTGCCAGCAGCTACCGGGACAGAGGCTACACCTTC. This translates into CASSYRDRGYTF.

The chain joins TRBV6-5 to TRBJ1-3, with D hard to call. The CDR3 runs to 13 residues. CDR1 is MNHEY, CDR2 SVGAGI, per germline. Trimming removed 6 bases from V and 4 bases from J, with 10 bases in between. The CDR3 sequence is CASRQGVGNTIYF. Here the CDR3 DNA reads TGTGCCAGCAGGCAAGGTGTAGGAAACACCATATATTTT.

J is TRBJ2-3 and V is TRBV11-3; 7 bases are a match to TRBD1. The V segment lost 1 base and the J segment 4 bases; nucleotides outside the gene matches: 5. This CDR3 contains 15 residues. The germline gives CDR1 SGHNT, CDR2 YENEEA. The CDR3 protein is CASSLGDSYSDTQYF. CDR3 in DNA: TGTGCCAGCAGCTTAGGGGACAGTTACTCAGATACGCAGTATTTT.

CDR3 in DNA: TGTGCCAGCAGTTACTCAACAGGGTGGAGTTCACCCCTCCACTTT. Encoded protein: CASSYSTGWSSPLHF. J is TRBJ1-6 and V is TRBV6-5, with a tentative D call TRBD1 (6 bases). The CDR3 covers 15 residues. Germline assignment: CDR1 MNHEY and CDR2 SVGAGI. Trimming took off 0 bases at V and 9 bases at J, with 12 bases between the two ends.

This CDR3 reads CASSSGQGGPQETQYF. In nucleotides, the CDR3 is TGTGCCAGCAGCTCGGGACAGGGAGGGCCCCAAGAGACCCAGTACTTC. This chain connects TRBV7-9 to TRBJ2-5; 9 positions match TRBD1. Germline V CDR1 and CDR2: SEHNR, FQNEAQ (reference sequence). V shed 4 bases and J 1 base; nucleotides not matched to a gene: 7. This CDR3 spans 16 amino acids.

Only a few counts were recorded for this clone. The identical CDR3 is also encoded by other nucleotide sequences in the sample. The chain couples TRBV30 to TRBJ1-3, with D tentatively TRBD1 (5 bases). Trimming pared 2 bases from V and 0 bases from J, leaving 11 bases between. CDR1 is GTSNPN and CDR2 is SVGIG in the germline V gene (reference sequence). This CDR3 spans 15 amino acids. The CDR3 reads CAWSRDSGSGNTIYF. In DNA, the CDR3 is TGTGCCTGGAGTAGAGACAGTGGCTCTGGAAACACCATATATTTT.

V and J are TRBV6-5 and TRBJ2-1; the D gene is possibly TRBD2 (5 bases). This CDR3 has 14 residues. V lost 6 bases and J 2 bases, leaving 11 bases between the germline ends. The germline gives CDR1 MNHEY, CDR2 SVGAGI. The CDR3 nucleotides are TGTGCCAGCAGGGCCTCGGGAACCTACAATGAGCAGTTCTTC. It encodes CASRASGTYNEQFF.